This T cell receptor (beta chain) came from a study of vaccination and CD4 T cells after COVID-19. About the study: Median time from COVID diagnosis to post-COVID sampling was roughly 100 days (35 to 161).

Described time point: late sampling 161 to 241 days after vaccination in three convalescent patients. MiXCR was run by TCRdb on the PCR reads, yielding one entry per CDR3 protein. The table records more than 25,000 distinct CDR3 sequences, approximately 49% of them present only once. The CDR3 covers 13 residues. Germline trimming cut 0 bases from V and 8 bases from J; bases unmatched to any gene: 2. CDR1 is SGHRS, CDR2 YFSETQ, per germline. This TCR derives from a human donor who had recovered from COVID-19. The chain recombines TRBV5-1 with TRBJ2-1, with 7 bases fitting TRBD2. Sequenced material: CD4+ T cells from blood, taken about 7 months after SARS-CoV-2 vaccination. The CDR3 sequence: CASSLGGSDEQFF. CDR3 bases: TGCGCCAGCAGCTTGGGCGGGAGCGATGAGCAGTTCTTC.